This TCR beta chain stems from a study of radiotherapy plus CTLA-4 blockade in lung cancer. Across the whole study: An objective response was seen in roughly a sixth of patients, and disease control in around 33%.

Broader study findings: TCR clones from tumors expanded in blood after radiotherapy plus ipilimumab.

Turning to this clone: Its antigen is unidentified.

There are 13 residues in the CDR3. Trimming removed 0 bases from V and 12 bases from J, with 12 bases in between. Germline V gene lookup returns CDR1 SGHAT and CDR2 FQNNGV. TCRdb keeps only in-frame clones here, not all; method: immunoSEQ multiplex PCR. The sample has 55,000 to 65,000 clones, more than 60% seen once. The receptor was isolated from a human donor with non-small cell lung cancer who had a partial response to radiotherapy plus ipilimumab. The starting material was peripheral blood, obtained from a patient treated with radiotherapy plus ipilimumab. The chain combines TRBV11-2 with TRBJ2-4; TRBD2 is a possible D gene (6 bases). Here the CDR3 DNA reads TGTGCCAGCAGCTTAGAAGTTACGGGAGATCAGTACTTC. Translating gives CASSLEVTGDQYF.